This is a list of T cell receptor beta chains from one sample in a study of spatial heterogeneity in lung cancer. TCRdb itself ran the 5' RACE reads through MiXCR, one entry per CDR3 protein. The table lists about 23,000 distinct CDR3 sequences, around 6% of them singletons. The source material was lung tumor tissue, sampled at surgery. These receptors were taken from a male donor with early-stage non-small cell lung cancer. CDR3s include the opening cysteine and the closing phenylalanine or tryptophan. The D gene is left open where the match is weak. Clone size appears in some rows only: once, few, many, or a class for an expanded clone.

size: -
V: TRBV6-5
D: -
J: TRBJ1-6
CDR3: CASLQTTGYNSPLHF
DNA: TGTGCCAGCCTTCAGACGACCGGGTATAATTCACCCCTCCACTTT

size: -
V: TRBV5-6
D: -
J: TRBJ1-5
CDR3: CASSLAEAGAAQPQHF
DNA: TGTGCCAGCAGCTTGGCCGAGGCGGGGGCTGCTCAGCCCCAGCATTTT

size: many
V: TRBV7-2
D: -
J: TRBJ2-3
CDR3: CASSLPVSDTQYF
DNA: TGTGCCAGCAGCTTACCGGTGTCAGATACGCAGTATTTT

size: medium-sized
V: TRBV11-3
D: -
J: TRBJ2-3
CDR3: CASSADTDGAQYF
DNA: TGTGCCAGCAGCGCCGACACCGATGGGGCGCAGTATTTT

size: medium-sized
V: TRBV7-9
D: -
J: TRBJ2-7
CDR3: CASSPTLTYEQYF
DNA: TGTGCCAGCAGCCCGACCCTTACCTACGAGCAGTACTTC

size: many
V: TRBV4-3
D: -
J: TRBJ2-6
CDR3: CASSQDRGTGANVLTF
DNA: TGCGCCAGCAGCCAAGATCGAGGGACCGGGGCCAACGTCCTGACTTTC

size: few
V: TRBV6-2/TRBV6-3
D: -
J: TRBJ2-5
CDR3: CASSYGGRETQYF
DNA: TGTGCCAGCAGTTACGGGGGGCGAGAGACCCAGTACTTC

size: many
V: TRBV11-2
D: -
J: TRBJ2-4
CDR3: CASSPQSSNIQYF
DNA: TGTGCCAGCAGTCCACAGAGTTCGAACATTCAGTACTTC

size: many
V: TRBV6-5
D: TRBD1
J: TRBJ1-2
CDR3: CASSYSNRGGGYTF
DNA: TGTGCCAGCAGTTACTCGAATCGAGGGGGCGGCTACACCTTC

size: -
V: TRBV29-1
D: -
J: TRBJ1-3
CDR3: CSVGLGGNSGNTIYF
DNA: TGCAGCGTTGGTTTGGGCGGGAACTCTGGAAACACCATATATTTT

size: many
V: TRBV20-1
D: -
J: TRBJ1-1
CDR3: CSAPWVNTEAFF
DNA: TGCAGTGCTCCCTGGGTGAACACTGAAGCTTTCTTT

size: -
V: TRBV20-1
D: TRBD1
J: TRBJ1-4
CDR3: CSASDRAKEKLFF
DNA: TGCAGTGCTAGTGACAGGGCAAAGGAAAAACTGTTTTTT

size: many
V: TRBV2
D: -
J: TRBJ2-1
CDR3: CASSEGRGYNEQFF
DNA: TGTGCCAGCAGTGAAGGCAGGGGCTACAATGAGCAGTTCTTC

size: -
V: TRBV28
D: TRBD2
J: TRBJ2-3
CDR3: CASSSGLAGVTDTQYF
DNA: TGTGCCAGCAGTTCGGGACTAGCGGGAGTCACAGATACGCAGTATTTT

size: many
V: TRBV20-1
D: -
J: TRBJ2-1
CDR3: CSAAIPLGVNEQFF
DNA: TGCAGTGCTGCGATCCCCCTCGGGGTGAATGAGCAGTTCTTC

size: many
V: TRBV5-6
D: -
J: TRBJ1-2
CDR3: CASSSNPRVKLFRYTF
DNA: TGTGCCAGCAGCTCAAATCCCAGGGTTAAGTTGTTTCGATACACCTTC

size: few
V: TRBV5-1
D: TRBD1
J: TRBJ1-2
CDR3: CASSLAQDRANYGYTF
DNA: TGCGCCAGCAGCTTGGCCCAGGACAGGGCGAACTATGGCTACACCTTC

size: many
V: TRBV7-9
D: -
J: TRBJ1-1
CDR3: CASSLSTEEAFF
DNA: TGTGCCAGCAGCTTATCGACGGAAGAAGCTTTCTTT

size: many
V: TRBV3-1
D: -
J: TRBJ1-1
CDR3: CASSRVTGTEAFF
DNA: TGTGCCAGCAGCCGAGTCACAGGGACTGAAGCTTTCTTT

size: -
V: TRBV5-4
D: -
J: TRBJ1-2
CDR3: CASSLAGHRYGYTF
DNA: TGTGCCAGCAGCTTGGCCGGTCACCGCTATGGCTACACCTTC

size: many
V: TRBV20-1
D: TRBD1
J: TRBJ1-5
CDR3: CSARGGTGRNQPQHF
DNA: TGCAGTGCTAGAGGGGGGACAGGGAGGAATCAGCCCCAGCATTTT

size: -
V: TRBV6-5
D: -
J: TRBJ2-3
CDR3: CASSYSRITQYF
DNA: TGTGCCAGCAGTTACTCAAGGATTACGCAGTATTTT

size: many
V: TRBV29-1
D: TRBD1
J: TRBJ1-4
CDR3: CSAGGRGREKLFF
DNA: TGCAGCGCCGGAGGCAGGGGGCGAGAAAAACTGTTTTTT

size: many
V: TRBV21-1
D: -
J: TRBJ1-5
CDR3: CASSKGWTGRDYSNQPQHF
DNA: TGTGCCAGCAGCAAAGGTTGGACAGGGAGGGATTATAGCAATCAGCCCCAGCATTTT

size: many
V: TRBV18
D: TRBD1
J: TRBJ2-4
CDR3: CASSPPGQGSKNIQYF
DNA: TGTGCCAGCTCACCTCCGGGACAGGGTTCCAAAAACATTCAGTACTTC

size: many
V: TRBV4-1
D: -
J: TRBJ1-6
CDR3: CASSQGDGASAPLHF
DNA: TGCGCCAGCAGCCAAGGCGACGGGGCTTCGGCACCCCTCCACTTT

size: many
V: TRBV5-1
D: -
J: TRBJ1-6
CDR3: CASSGQGKNSPLHF
DNA: TGCGCCAGCAGTGGTCAAGGGAAAAATTCACCCCTCCACTTT

size: medium-sized
V: TRBV5-1
D: -
J: TRBJ1-1
CDR3: CASSLADGNTEAFF
DNA: TGCGCCAGCAGCTTGGCAGACGGGAACACTGAAGCTTTCTTT

size: -
V: TRBV24-1
D: -
J: TRBJ2-3
CDR3: CATSDLQTTDTQYF
DNA: TGTGCCACCAGTGATTTGCAAACCACAGATACGCAGTATTTT

size: medium-sized
V: TRBV21-1
D: -
J: TRBJ2-5
CDR3: CASTRGQTQETQYF
DNA: TGTGCCAGCACTCGAGGACAGACCCAAGAGACCCAGTACTTC

size: many
V: TRBV29-1
D: -
J: TRBJ1-1
CDR3: CSVRHMNTEAFF
DNA: TGCAGCGTTCGACACATGAACACTGAAGCTTTCTTT

size: few
V: TRBV15
D: -
J: TRBJ2-3
CDR3: CATSGGTDTQYF
DNA: TGTGCCACCAGCGGGGGCACAGATACGCAGTATTTT

size: few
V: TRBV6-1
D: -
J: TRBJ1-2
CDR3: CASRGDPSGYGYTF
DNA: TGTGCCAGCAGGGGGGACCCTTCAGGCTATGGCTACACCTTC

size: many
V: TRBV18
D: -
J: TRBJ2-5
CDR3: CASSMLRETQYF
DNA: TGTGCCAGCTCTATGCTCCGGGAGACCCAGTACTTC

size: medium-sized
V: TRBV3-1
D: -
J: TRBJ1-5
CDR3: CASALSSNQPQHF
DNA: TGTGCCAGCGCCCTAAGCAGCAATCAGCCCCAGCATTTT

size: many
V: TRBV10-3
D: -
J: TRBJ2-1
CDR3: CAISQAGASNEQFF
DNA: TGTGCCATCAGTCAGGCGGGGGCAAGCAATGAGCAGTTCTTC

size: many
V: TRBV20-1
D: -
J: TRBJ1-6
CDR3: CSAHRETYNSPLHF
DNA: TGCAGTGCTCACAGGGAAACCTATAATTCACCCCTCCACTTT